These 26 T cell receptor beta chains were sequenced from one sample in a study of T-cell memory formation after mild COVID-19. TCRdb ran MiXCR on the 5' RACE reads and lists one entry per CDR3 protein. The data contain 450,000 or so distinct CDR3 sequences, about 23% of them singletons. Input material: PBMCs or a T cell subset sorted from them (not recorded which). These receptors all come from an adult woman who had mild COVID-19 (a few samples of this study predate the infection). Cell type and time point are not known.

In its sample, this clonotype was seen a few times. The gene calls are TRBV7-2 and TRBJ2-3; D is unresolved. The CDR3 is made up of 12 amino acids. The germline gives CDR1 SGHTA, CDR2 FQGNSA. Between the trimmed V and J ends, which lost 5 bases and 4 bases, there was a span of 7 bases. Written as DNA, the CDR3 is TGTGCCAGCAGCAAAAAGCCAGATACGCAGTATTTT. Translation gives CASSKKPDTQYF.

This clonotype was recorded at least ten times. The V gene is TRBV11-2, the J gene TRBJ2-7; 12 bases agree with TRBD2. V lost 1 base to trimming and J lost 3 bases; unmatched junction nucleotides: 4. From germline, CDR1 is SGHAT and CDR2 FQNNGV. The CDR3 spans 16 residues. The DNA of the CDR3 is TGTGCCAGCAGCTTAGTGACTAGCGGGAGTGTCTACGAGCAGTACTTC. It yields the protein CASSLVTSGSVYEQYF.

This clonotype occurred a few times. The chain uses TRBV9 and TRBJ2-1, with D possibly matching TRBD2 (6 bases). The CDR3 is 17 amino acids. V was shortened by 0 bases and J by 0 bases, with 13 bases between the two germline ends. Germline V gives CDR1 SGDLS, CDR2 YYNGEE. The chain's CDR3 is CASSVVGGTTSYNEQFF. The CDR3 coding sequence is TGTGCCAGCAGCGTAGTGGGCGGGACGACCTCCTACAATGAGCAGTTCTTC.

The rearrangement uses TRBV7-3 and TRBJ2-5, with 7 bases aligning to TRBD1. The germline V gene has CDR1 SGHTA and CDR2 FQGTGA. V shed 5 bases, J shed 1 base, and the junction held 4 bases outside the gene matches. The CDR3 length is 14 residues. CDR3 sequence (DNA): TGTGCCAGCAGCCCAGGGGGACCCCAAGAGACCCAGTACTTC. Its protein product is CASSPGGPQETQYF.

This clonotype was seen a few times. The chain links TRBV27 to TRBJ2-3; 9 nucleotides align to TRBD2. The CDR3 has 18 residues. V was clipped by 5 bases and J by 1 base; unmatched bases: 13. The germline V gene encodes CDR1 MNHEY and CDR2 SMNVEV (reference sequence). CDR3 coding DNA: TGTGCCAGCAGTCCTAGATTAGCGGGAGTGCGAGGCACAGATACGCAGTATTTT. The encoded protein is CASSPRLAGVRGTDTQYF.

This rearrangement joins TRBV12-3 or TRBV12-4 to TRBJ1-4, with D maybe TRBD1 (6 bases). This CDR3 spans 15 amino acids. Trimming took off 3 bases at V and 5 bases at J, with 13 bases between the two ends. CDR3 coding DNA: TGTGCCAGCAGTTTTAATGGGGGCCCGAATGAAAAACTGTTTTTT. Translation gives CASSFNGGPNEKLFF.

This clonotype was seen only a few times. The chain recombines TRBV7-3 with TRBJ2-1; TRBD1 aligns across 7 bases. Trimming cost V 5 bases and J 0 bases; bases outside gene matches: 4. Looked up from germline, CDR1 is SGHTA and CDR2 is FQGTGA. This CDR3 is built from 15 residues. This CDR3 is CASSRTGFSYNEQFF. As DNA, the CDR3 is TGTGCCAGCAGCCGGACAGGCTTCTCCTACAATGAGCAGTTCTTC.

This clonotype was picked up a small number of times. This sequence joins TRBV6-5 and TRBJ2-3; D assignment may be TRBD1 or TRBD2 (6 bases each). CDR3 length: 18 residues. V was cut by 0 bases and J by 1 base, with 17 bases left in between. Germline CDR1 MNHEY, CDR2 SVGAGI. This CDR3 reads CASSYSIRGDLRTDTQYF. CDR3 nucleotides: TGTGCCAGCAGTTACTCGATTAGGGGGGACCTACGCACAGATACGCAGTATTTT.

This clonotype was detected only a few times. This chain links TRBV25-1 with TRBJ1-3; TRBD1 aligns across 10 bases. Germline lookup yields CDR1 MGHDK and CDR2 SYGVNS. V lost 6 bases and J lost 2; bases outside the gene matches: 7. The CDR3 length is 16 residues. Here the CDR3 reads CASSRTGTGAGNTIYF. CDR3 nucleotides: TGTGCCAGCAGCAGAACCGGGACAGGGGCTGGAAACACCATATATTTT. The full variable domain, completed using reference TRBV25-1 and TRBJ1-3, is EADIYQTPRYLVIGTGKKITLECSQTMGHDKMYWYQQDPGMELHLIHYSYGVNSTEKGDLSSESTVSRIRTEHFPLTLESARPSHTSQYLCASSRTGTGAGNTIYFGEGSWLTVV.

This clonotype was picked up a small number of times. This chain connects TRBV6-2 or TRBV6-3 to TRBJ2-5; D is possibly TRBD1 (7 bases). The CDR3 has 17 residues. Per the germline V gene, CDR1 is MNHEY and CDR2 is SVGEGT. Trimming removed 1 base from V and 5 bases from J, with 20 bases in between. The CDR3 DNA is TGTGCCAGCAGTTACTTGGAGACAGGGCGGGAACGTGAGACCCAGTACTTC. It codes for CASSYLETGRERETQYF.

This clonotype was seen at least ten times. The J gene is TRBJ2-3, the V gene TRBV6-5; tentative D call: TRBD2 (5 bases). CDR1 MNHEY and CDR2 SVGAGI come from the germline V gene. The CDR3 extends over 13 amino acids. V gave up 6 bases and J gave up 1 base, with 8 bases separating them. This CDR3 reads CASSYGGTDTQYF. CDR3 bases: TGTGCCAGCAGCTACGGGGGCACAGATACGCAGTATTTT.

This clonotype occurred once. The CDR3: CATSGRLNTEAFF. CDR3 in DNA: TGTGCCACTTCCGGACGGCTGAACACTGAAGCTTTCTTT. The chain combines TRBV24-1 with TRBJ1-1, with D unresolved. The V and J ends lost 10 bases and 0 bases respectively, with 11 bases between them. CDR1 is KGHDR, CDR2 SFDVKD, per germline. CDR3 size: 13 residues.

This clonotype was counted a few times. This chain's CDR3 is CASSLGLAGDYTGELFF. In nucleotides, the CDR3 is TGCGCCAGCAGCCTCGGACTAGCGGGAGATTACACCGGGGAGCTGTTTTTT. This chain connects TRBV5-1 to TRBJ2-2, with 13 bases identical to TRBD2. The germline V gene encodes CDR1 SGHRS and CDR2 YFSETQ. This CDR3 has 17 amino acids. V lost 4 bases and J lost 3; bases outside the gene matches: 6.

The V gene is TRBV5-1, the J gene TRBJ1-1; 7 bases are shared with TRBD1. V lost 1 base to trimming and J lost 5 bases; unmatched junction nucleotides: 5. The germline CDR1 and CDR2 sequences are SGHRS and YFSETQ. The CDR3 covers 14 residues. CDR3 amino acids: CASSLTGERTEAFF. As DNA, the CDR3 is TGCGCCAGCAGCTTGACAGGGGAAAGGACTGAAGCTTTCTTT.

This clonotype was counted a few times. V usage is TRBV7-2 and J usage is TRBJ2-3; 8 nucleotides agree with TRBD2. The V segment lost 5 bases and the J segment 1 base; nucleotides outside the gene matches: 11. Germline-derived CDR1 and CDR2 are SGHTA and FQGNSA. This CDR3 has 17 amino acids. The CDR3 DNA follows: TGTGCCAGCAGCCCCGTGGGAGCGGGAGTTCGCACAGATACGCAGTATTTT. This gives the protein CASSPVGAGVRTDTQYF.

This chain links TRBV5-4 with TRBJ2-7, with 7 bases that match TRBD2. With 1 base clipped from V and 2 bases from J, the junction kept 6 bases outside the gene matches. The V gene's germline CDR1 is SGHNT and CDR2 YYREEE (reference sequence). This CDR3 has 15 residues. This chain's CDR3 is CASSLSWGGAYEQYF. The CDR3 region has the DNA TGTGCCAGCAGCTTGAGTTGGGGGGGGGCCTACGAGCAGTACTTC.

This clonotype was seen more than once but under ten times. The genes are TRBV5-1 and TRBJ2-1; 9 bases align to TRBD2. CDR1 and CDR2 (germline): SGHRS, YFSETQ. The CDR3 extends over 16 amino acids. With V trimmed by 0 bases and J by 8 bases, 9 bases remained unmatched. For the CDR3, the DNA is TGCGCCAGCAGCTTGGTGGCGGGGGGGCCCTCGGATGAGCAGTTCTTC. Translated: CASSLVAGGPSDEQFF.

This clonotype was detected ten times or more. The V call is TRBV7-6, the J call TRBJ2-7, with 7 bases lining up with TRBD2. With 4 bases clipped from V and 6 bases from J, the junction kept 12 bases outside the gene matches. The CDR3 sequence is 15 residues long. Germline values: CDR1 SGHVS, CDR2 FNYEAQ. CDR3 in amino acids: CASSSPRGSGGEQYF. DNA for the CDR3: TGTGCCAGCAGCTCCCCGCGGGGCTCGGGAGGCGAGCAGTACTTC.

This clonotype was found a few times. The chain couples TRBV4-3 to TRBJ2-2; unclear D gene. V was trimmed by 5 bases and J by 0 bases, leaving 7 bases between them. There are 14 residues in the CDR3. Germline V gene lookup returns CDR1 LGHNA and CDR2 YSLEER. Here the CDR3 DNA reads TGCGCCAGCAGCACCCGACCGAACACCGGGGAGCTGTTTTTT. Its protein product is CASSTRPNTGELFF.

The gene calls are TRBV7-9 and TRBJ1-1; D might be TRBD1 (6 bases). The V gene's germline CDR1 is SEHNR and CDR2 FQNEAQ (reference sequence). The V and J ends lost 3 bases and 4 bases respectively, with 12 bases between them. This CDR3 comprises 14 residues. In DNA, the CDR3 is TGTGCCAGCAGCTTCGACAGGCGGATCACTGAAGCTTTCTTT. Translation gives CASSFDRRITEAFF.

There are a few counts of this clonotype. The rearrangement joins TRBV5-6 to TRBJ2-1, with D possibly matching TRBD1 (5 bases). V was trimmed by 2 bases and J by 3 bases, leaving 12 bases between them. CDR1 is SGHDT, CDR2 YYEEEE, per germline. This CDR3 is built from 15 residues. The CDR3 DNA reads as TGTGCCAGCAGCTTAGGGGTCTCGATCTACAATGAGCAGTTCTTC. Protein product: CASSLGVSIYNEQFF.

There are a few counts of this clonotype. V and J are TRBV6-1 and TRBJ2-3; D is unresolved. Germline V CDR1 and CDR2: MNHNS, SASEGT. Trimming shortened V by 8 bases and J by 8 bases, and 11 bases separated the two germline ends. This CDR3 region has 11 residues. The CDR3 here is CASALPGTQYF. The DNA of the CDR3 is TGTGCCAGCGCGCTCCCTGGTACGCAGTATTTT.

This clonotype was seen a handful of times. The chain recombines TRBV30 with TRBJ1-2; TRBD1 agrees at 8 bases. CDR3 size: 14 residues. The germline V gene encodes CDR1 GTSNPN and CDR2 SVGIG (reference sequence). Germline trimming cut 2 bases from V and 8 bases from J; bases unmatched to any gene: 10. CDR3 bases: TGTGCCTGGAGTACCGGGACAGGCAAGGAGGGCTACACCTTC. It translates to CAWSTGTGKEGYTF.

The V and J genes are TRBV11-3 and TRBJ2-1, with 11 bases that match TRBD2. The CDR3 has 16 residues. J lost 9 bases, V lost 4 bases, and 11 bases had no gene match. CDR1 SGHNT and CDR2 YENEEA come from the germline V gene. The CDR3 here is CASSSPRLAGKGEQFF. In nucleotides, the CDR3 is TGTGCCAGCAGCTCTCCGAGACTAGCGGGAAAGGGTGAGCAGTTCTTC.

This clonotype was seen only a few times. The J gene is TRBJ1-2, the V gene TRBV20-1, with no clear D. The CDR3 length is 11 residues. Germline loops: CDR1 DFQATT, CDR2 SNEGSKA (reference sequence). The V end was cut by 3 bases, the J end by 4 bases, with 6 bases between. The CDR3 sequence: CSASDRYGYTF. The CDR3 coding sequence is TGCAGTGCTAGTGACCGCTATGGCTACACCTTC.

The V and J genes are TRBV12-3 or TRBV12-4 and TRBJ1-1; D uncertain. CDR3 size: 14 residues. Trimming left V 1 base short and J 2 bases short, with 8 bases between. The CDR3 bases are TGTGCCAGCAGTTTAGAGTACGGAAACACTGAAGCTTTCTTT. Its translation is CASSLEYGNTEAFF.